A single T cell receptor beta chain is shown here with its context. Germline CDR1 SGDLS, CDR2 YYNGEE. V gave up 0 bases and J gave up 4 bases, with 14 bases separating them. This CDR3 spans 16 amino acids. This entry is derived from a study of blood T cell repertoires in COVID-19. Study-level background: Acute-phase and convalescent COVID-19 samples originated in the United States, Italy and Spain.

Libraries were prepared by immunoSEQ multiplex PCR; TCRdb keeps only in-frame clonotypes and omits some of them. This sample carries approximately 47,000 clones, more than 70% of them seen once, and the ten largest clones take roughly 2.1%. This TCR derives from a woman aged 60-75 years with acute or convalescent COVID-19. The chain recombines TRBV9 with TRBJ1-3; weak D call: TRBD1 (5 bases). The material sequenced was peripheral blood. CDR3 DNA sequence: TGTGCCAGCAGCGTAGACCTTACAGGCTCGGGAAACACCATATATTTT. The encoded protein is CASSVDLTGSGNTIYF.